This TCR beta chain emerged from a study of vaccination effects on CD4 cells after COVID-19. This clone was counted only a few times. Antigen unknown. Expansion with viral peptide pools was applied to antigen-specific CD4+ T cells by the ViraFEST assay prior to sequencing. The culture ran for 10 days before CD4+ T cells were isolated. Prior SARS-CoV-2 infection was absent in the vaccine recipients, as shown by negative nucleocapsid antibodies. Here immunoSEQ multiplex PCR was the method, and the copy in TCRdb shows in-frame clones only, minus some. The table has 20,000 to 25,000 clones, over 65% seen once. Germline V gene data show CDR1 as SGHVS and CDR2 as FNYEAQ. The V end lost 1 base, the J end lost 2 bases, and 11 bases lay between the germline ends. CDR3 length: 16 residues.

The specimen comprised CD4+ T cells from PBMCs cultured with HCoV-NL63 spike peptides, sampled before COVID-19 vaccination. The sequence came from a human donor who received a COVID-19 vaccine. The gene calls are TRBV7-6 and TRBJ2-2, with D unresolved. CDR3 bases: TGTGCCAGCAGCTTAGGTCGGCTTATCAACACCGGGGAGCTGTTTTTT. The encoded protein is CASSLGRLINTGELFF. The full variable domain, its missing parts supplied by reference TRBV7-6 and TRBJ2-2, is GAGVSQSPRYKVTKRGQDVALRCDPISGHVSLYWYRQALGQGPEFLTYFNYEAQQDKSGLPNDRFSAERPEGSISTLTIQRTEQRDSAMYRCASSLGRLINTGELFFGEGSRLTVL.